This T cell receptor (beta chain) was profiled in a study of graft-versus-host responses after intestinal transplantation. Overall study context: Each recipient received a multivisceral, liver-intestinal, or isolated intestinal graft.

Lamina propria and intraepithelial lymphocytes were released by processing graft tissue. Sequenced by immunoSEQ multiplex PCR; TCRdb stores in-frame clones only, minus some. The sample contains about 3,300 clones, approximately 74% of which appear only once. Germline V gene sequence: CDR1 MNHEY, CDR2 SVGAGI. V lost 0 bases to trimming and J lost 3 bases, with 8 bases between them. This CDR3 region has 14 residues. The TCR sequence derives from a human patient who received an intestinal transplant, so some T cells may come from the graft donor. V usage is TRBV6-5 and J usage is TRBJ1-2; D unclear. Sequenced here: ileum tissue, sampled around 5 and 7 days after intestinal transplantation. CDR3 nucleotide sequence: TGTGCCAGCAGTTACTCAATCAGCTACTATGGCTACACCTTC. As protein: CASSYSISYYGYTF.